The 31 T cell receptor beta chains presented below share a single source sample, sequenced in a study of beta chain features in type 1 diabetes. Since all of the isolated RNA was reverse transcribed, expressed TCRB transcripts were what got sequenced. Method: immunoSEQ multiplex PCR; TCRdb's copy keeps in-frame clones and lacks some. Of some 300,000 clones in the sample, about 8% were seen once. The sample consisted of central memory CD4+ T cells from blood. The receptors stem from a woman aged 18 to 35 in good health.

This clone was detected ten times or more. CDR3 protein: CASSLTGADEKLFF. The CDR3 nucleotides read TGTGCCAGCAGCTTGACAGGGGCCGATGAAAAACTGTTTTTT. The V call is TRBV7-9, the J call TRBJ1-4; 8 bases match TRBD1. Germline-derived CDR1 and CDR2 are SEHNR and FQNEAQ (reference sequence). The CDR3 is 14 residues long. V shed 3 bases, J shed 6 bases, and the junction held 3 bases outside the gene matches.

Only a few counts were recorded for this clone. The chain has TRBV5-6 and TRBJ2-7, with TRBD1 matching 10 bases. In germline, CDR1 is SGHDT, CDR2 YYEEEE. The CDR3 is made up of 14 amino acids. With 1 base clipped from V and 5 bases from J, the junction kept 3 bases outside the gene matches. The CDR3 region has the DNA TGTGCCAGCAGCTTGAGACAGGGGGCCCACGAGCAGTACGTC. Protein: CASSLRQGAHEQYV.

This clone was counted a few times. This chain links TRBV30 with TRBJ1-5; D unresolved. CDR3 length equals 13 residues. Deletions cut 3 bases from V and 4 bases from J, with 10 bases between. Germline CDR1 reads GTSNPN; CDR2 reads SVGIG (reference sequence). The CDR3 sequence: CAWRDGYNQPQHF. CDR3 coding DNA: TGTGCCTGGAGGGACGGATATAATCAGCCCCAGCATTTT.

This clone has only a few counts. V is TRBV7-9 and J is TRBJ1-4, with a possible D match to TRBD1 (5 bases). CDR3 length: 14 residues. Between the trimmed V and J ends, which lost 5 bases and 10 bases, there was a span of 17 bases. Germline V gene data show CDR1 as SEHNR and CDR2 as FQNEAQ (reference sequence). The CDR3 here is CASSAGRAGGKLFF. CDR3 coding DNA: TGTGCCAGCAGCGCCGGGCGCGCCGGGGGAAAACTGTTTTTT.

The sample holds a few counts of this clone. This chain uses TRBV4-1 with TRBJ2-6; D is unclear. The CDR3 contains 17 residues. CDR1 is MGHRA and CDR2 is YSYEKL in the germline V gene. The V end was cut by 0 bases, the J end by 0 bases, with 9 bases between. The DNA for the CDR3 is TGCGCCAGCAGCCAAGATGCCGTAGGCTCTGGGGCCAACGTCCTGACTTTC. Translating gives CASSQDAVGSGANVLTF.

The V and J genes are TRBV7-9 and TRBJ2-5; a weak D match, TRBD1 (6 bases). The germline CDR1 and CDR2 sequences are SEHNR and FQNEAQ (reference sequence). V lost 1 base and J 1 base, leaving 7 bases between the germline ends. This CDR3 contains 14 residues. This CDR3 reads CASSLEGGQETQYF. In DNA, the CDR3 is TGTGCCAGCAGCTTAGAAGGGGGCCAAGAGACCCAGTACTTC.

The chain employs TRBV5-1 and TRBJ1-6, with unresolved D. Germline loops: CDR1 SGHRS, CDR2 YFSETQ. There are 15 residues in the CDR3. V was trimmed by 3 bases and J by 14 bases, leaving 21 bases between them. CDR3 protein: CASSYSGGRAGTLHF. CDR3 bases: TGCGCCAGCAGCTACTCGGGCGGACGGGCAGGCACCCTCCACTTT.

Many counts were recorded for this clone. The gene calls are TRBV5-1 and TRBJ2-3; maybe TRBD1 (5 bases). The V end was cut by 4 bases, the J end by 4 bases, with 13 bases between. The CDR3 sequence is 14 residues long. CDR1 is SGHRS and CDR2 is YFSETQ in the germline V gene. CDR3 nucleotide sequence: TGCGCCAGCAGCACAGCCTCAGGGTCAGATACGCAGTATTTT. Translation: CASSTASGSDTQYF.

This clone was seen only a few times. This chain joins TRBV28 and TRBJ2-7; D remains ambiguous. Germline-derived CDR1 and CDR2 are MDHEN and SYDVKM. This CDR3 comprises 14 residues. The V and J ends lost 1 base and 6 bases respectively, with 13 bases between them. This CDR3 is CASSLSVPTGEQYF. Written as DNA, the CDR3 is TGTGCCAGCAGTTTATCGGTCCCTACGGGCGAGCAGTACTTC. The full variable domain, with the rest looked up from reference TRBV28 and TRBJ2-7, is DVKVTQSSRYLVKRTGEKVFLECVQDMDHENMFWYRQDPGLGLRLIYFSYDVKMKEKGDIPEGYSVSREKKERFSLILESASTNQTSMYLCASSLSVPTGEQYFGPGTRLTVT.

A remark on this clone: The same CDR3 also results from other DNA sequences found in this sample. The V gene is TRBV7-6, the J gene TRBJ2-5; D may correspond to TRBD1 or TRBD2 (6 bases each). Trimming removed 6 bases from V and 5 bases from J, with 10 bases in between. The germline V gene has CDR1 SGHVS and CDR2 FNYEAQ. CDR3 length: 12 amino acids. The CDR3 sequence: CASSRGDETQYF. DNA for the CDR3: TGTGCCAGCAGTAGGGGGGACGAGACCCAGTACTTC.

This clone was seen ten or more times. The chain links TRBV11-2 to TRBJ2-3; no clear D gene. CDR1 and CDR2 from the germline V gene are SGHAT and FQNNGV. The length of the CDR3 is 14 residues. Trimming removed 1 base at V and 2 bases at J, with 7 bases between. The CDR3 region is CASSLAPHTDTQYF. For the CDR3, the DNA is TGTGCCAGCAGCTTAGCTCCCCACACAGATACGCAGTATTTT. Full variable domain (remainder filled in from reference TRBV11-2 and TRBJ2-3): EAGVAQSPRYKIIEKRQSVAFWCNPISGHATLYWYQQILGQGPKLLIQFQNNGVVDDSQLPKDRFSAERLKGVDSTLKIQPAKLEDSAVYLCASSLAPHTDTQYFGPGTRLTVL.

This clone was found many times. The J gene is TRBJ2-7, the V gene TRBV16; D remains ambiguous. Between the trimmed V and J ends, which lost 0 bases and 3 bases, there was a span of 9 bases. Looked up from germline, CDR1 is KGHSY and CDR2 is FQNENV. The CDR3 spans 14 residues. The CDR3: CASSQSGPGYEQYF. The CDR3 bases are TGTGCCAGCAGCCAATCCGGGCCAGGCTACGAGCAGTACTTC.

This clone was seen a handful of times. V usage is TRBV28 and J usage is TRBJ1-1, with D hard to call. CDR3 length: 14 amino acids. Germline CDR1 and CDR2: MDHEN and SYDVKM. V lost 7 bases to trimming and J lost 1 base, with 13 bases between them. This CDR3 reads CASNAHGSNTEAFF. CDR3 DNA: TGTGCCAGCAATGCCCACGGATCGAACACTGAAGCTTTCTTT.

This clone was detected ten times or more. V is TRBV7-9 and J is TRBJ1-1, with a possible D match to TRBD1 (6 bases). Trimming removed 5 bases from V and 7 bases from J, with 11 bases in between. The V gene's germline CDR1 is SEHNR and CDR2 FQNEAQ (reference sequence). The CDR3 runs to 12 residues. The CDR3 nucleotides read TGTGCCAGCAGCGTATTAGGGGGTGAAGCTTTCTTT. It encodes CASSVLGGEAFF. Together with reference TRBV7-9 and TRBJ1-1, the CDR3 gives the full variable domain: DTGVSQNPRHKITKRGQNVTFRCDPISEHNRLYWYRQTLGQGPEFLTYFQNEAQLEKSRLLSDRFSAERPKGSFSTLEIQRTEQGDSAMYLCASSVLGGEAFFGQGTRLTVV.

This chain links TRBV7-9 with TRBJ2-3, with 7 bases aligning to TRBD2. V was pared by 8 bases and J by 0 bases, with 20 bases of the junction left unmatched. Germline CDR1 SEHNR, CDR2 FQNEAQ (reference sequence). This CDR3 region has 19 residues. The CDR3 spells CASAKTGLGGKGSTDTQYF. In nucleotides, the CDR3 is TGTGCCAGCGCCAAGACTGGGCTCGGGGGGAAAGGGAGCACAGATACGCAGTATTTT.

The rearrangement uses TRBV7-2 and TRBJ1-3, with D hard to call. This CDR3 has 14 amino acids. The V and J ends lost 1 base and 9 bases respectively, with 13 bases between them. Germline V lookup: CDR1 SGHTA, CDR2 FQGNSA. CDR3 DNA sequence: TGTGCCAGCAGCTTAGTGGAGCTTGGAGTCACCATATATTTT. Residues: CASSLVELGVTIYF.

This clone was seen at least ten times. The chain joins TRBV30 to TRBJ2-2, with D hard to call. The germline gives CDR1 GTSNPN, CDR2 SVGIG (reference sequence). The CDR3 totals 15 residues. Trimming pared 2 bases from V and 6 bases from J, leaving 16 bases between. CDR3 bases: TGTGCCTGGAGTATACCACGATACTATGCCGGGGAGCTGTTTTTT. Its translation is CAWSIPRYYAGELFF.

This clone has a handful of counts. This chain connects TRBV28 to TRBJ1-6; a weak D match, TRBD1 (5 bases). In germline, CDR1 is MDHEN, CDR2 SYDVKM. The V gene lost 5 bases and the J gene lost 8 bases, with 13 bases spanning the gap. The CDR3 extends over 14 amino acids. CDR3 sequence: CASSAAGLDSPLHF. CDR3 sequence (DNA): TGTGCCAGCAGTGCAGCAGGGCTCGATTCACCCCTCCACTTT.

Many counts were recorded for this clone. The rearrangement uses TRBV4-1 and TRBJ2-4; 10 bases match TRBD2. Germline-derived CDR1 and CDR2 are MGHRA and YSYEKL. CDR3 size: 13 residues. V was pared by 4 bases and J by 7 bases, with 1 base of the junction left unmatched. The CDR3 DNA reads as TGCGCCAGCAGCCCGGGACTAGCGAACATTCAGTACTTC. Its protein is CASSPGLANIQYF.

The table lists this clone with a few counts. The gene calls are TRBV5-1 and TRBJ2-5; no firm D call. The CDR3 runs to 13 residues. Trimming took off 5 bases at V and 1 base at J, with 9 bases between the two ends. CDR1 is SGHRS and CDR2 is YFSETQ in the germline V gene. Here the CDR3 DNA reads TGCGCCAGCAGAATCTCCAGCCAAGAGACCCAGTACTTC. Its protein product is CASRISSQETQYF.

This chain uses TRBV28 with TRBJ1-5; TRBD1 might be the D (6 bases). Per the germline V gene, CDR1 is MDHEN and CDR2 is SYDVKM. Trimming shortened V by 5 bases and J by 0 bases, and 8 bases separated the two germline ends. CDR3 size: 14 residues. This chain's CDR3 is CASSRDTSNQPQHF. In nucleotides, the CDR3 is TGTGCCAGCAGTCGGGACACTAGCAATCAGCCCCAGCATTTT.

The V call is TRBV28, the J call TRBJ1-5, with D tentatively TRBD1 (6 bases). Germline V gives CDR1 MDHEN, CDR2 SYDVKM. V lost 7 bases, J lost 3 bases, and 10 bases lay in between. The CDR3 has 13 residues. The CDR3: CASTGADNQPQHF. CDR3 sequence (DNA): TGTGCCAGCACAGGGGCGGACAATCAGCCCCAGCATTTT.

In this sample, this clone turned up a few times. The gene calls are TRBV7-6 and TRBJ2-5, with D perhaps TRBD1 (6 bases). In germline, CDR1 is SGHVS, CDR2 FNYEAQ. The CDR3 runs 14 residues. The ends were cut back, 0 bases at V and 6 bases at J, with 11 bases in the middle. Here the CDR3 DNA reads TGTGCCAGCAGCTTAGCGTCAGGGGTGCAGACCCAGTACTTC. It encodes CASSLASGVQTQYF.

This chain links TRBV5-4 with TRBJ1-6; the D is unclear. Looked up from germline, CDR1 is SGHNT and CDR2 is YYREEE (reference sequence). The CDR3 loop spans 16 amino acids. Trimming left V 2 bases short and J 8 bases short, with 17 bases between. This CDR3 is CASSFGGNSDHSPLHF. In nucleotides, the CDR3 is TGTGCCAGCAGCTTCGGAGGGAATTCGGACCATTCACCCCTCCACTTT. Looking up the rest from reference TRBV5-4 and TRBJ1-6 gives the full variable domain: ETGVTQSPTHLIKTRGQQVTLRCSSQSGHNTVSWYQQALGQGPQFIFQYYREEENGRGNFPPRFSGLQFPNYSSELNVNALELDDSALYLCASSFGGNSDHSPLHFGNGTRLTVT.

This clone has only a few counts. The gene calls are TRBV7-9 and TRBJ1-2; TRBD1 matches at 8 bases. Per germline, CDR1 SEHNR and CDR2 FQNEAQ (reference sequence). Trimming at V came to 2 bases and at J to 5 bases, leaving 4 bases not matched to a gene. The CDR3 extends over 14 amino acids. The CDR3: CASSLPGQEYGYTF. CDR3 nucleotides: TGTGCCAGCAGCTTACCGGGACAGGAGTATGGCTACACCTTC.

A few counts support this clone. This chain links TRBV18 with TRBJ2-1; D remains unclear. Deletions cut 2 bases from V and 7 bases from J, with 12 bases between. The CDR3 has 14 residues. Germline CDR1 KGHSH, CDR2 LQKENI. CDR3 sequence reads: CASSPGKSKNEQFF. The CDR3 DNA reads TGTGCCAGCTCACCAGGGAAATCAAAGAATGAGCAGTTCTTC.

There are a few counts of this clone. V gene TRBV7-9 combines with J gene TRBJ2-7; D is perhaps TRBD1 (7 bases). This CDR3 region has 15 residues. Per germline, CDR1 SEHNR and CDR2 FQNEAQ (reference sequence). V dropped 2 bases and J dropped 1 base, with 12 bases sitting between them. CDR3 residues: CASSLQGGTSYEQYF. CDR3 DNA sequence: TGTGCCAGCAGCTTACAGGGGGGTACGTCCTACGAGCAGTACTTC.

This clone was seen a handful of times. V usage is TRBV5-5 and J usage is TRBJ1-2; D ambiguous. The CDR3 is 13 amino acids. CDR1 and CDR2 from the germline V gene are SGHKS and YYEKEE (reference sequence). Trimming left V 1 base short and J 4 bases short, with 8 bases between. The CDR3 DNA sequence: TGTGCCAGCAGCTTGCGGTCAAGCTATGGCTACACCTTC. This encodes CASSLRSSYGYTF.

This clone was observed a few times. The rearrangement joins TRBV15 to TRBJ2-2; D is undetermined. The CDR3 is made up of 12 amino acids. V was shortened by 1 base and J by 5 bases, with 2 bases between the two germline ends. Per the germline V gene, CDR1 is LNHNV and CDR2 is YYDKDF (reference sequence). This chain's CDR3 is CATSRVTGELFF. The CDR3 DNA follows: TGTGCCACCAGCAGAGTGACCGGGGAGCTGTTTTTT.

This clone was observed a few times. The genes are TRBV30 and TRBJ1-5, with D unclear. The CDR3 runs to 14 residues. Germline assignment: CDR1 GTSNPN and CDR2 SVGIG (reference sequence). V was clipped by 5 bases and J by 4 bases, with 15 bases between them. The CDR3 DNA reads TGTGCCTGGGGCGGCCGGCAGACTAATCAGCCCCAGCATTTT. It translates to CAWGGRQTNQPQHF. Full variable domain (rest looked up from reference TRBV30 and TRBJ1-5): SQTIHQWPATLVQPVGSPLSLECTVEGTSNPNLYWYRQAAGRGLQLLFYSVGIGQISSEVPQNLSASRPQDRQFILSSKKLLLSDSGFYLCAWGGRQTNQPQHFGDGTRLSIL.

This clone showed up many times. This sequence joins TRBV30 and TRBJ2-6; TRBD2 might be the D (5 bases). V lost 1 base and J 0 bases, leaving 10 bases between the germline ends. This CDR3 has 16 residues. Germline values: CDR1 GTSNPN, CDR2 SVGIG (reference sequence). CDR3 amino acids: CAWSEPGISGANVLTF. CDR3 in DNA: TGTGCCTGGAGTGAGCCGGGAATCTCTGGGGCCAACGTCCTGACTTTC. The full variable domain, in which reference TRBV30 and TRBJ2-6 provide the parts outside the CDR3, is SQTIHQWPATLVQPVGSPLSLECTVEGTSNPNLYWYRQAAGRGLQLLFYSVGIGQISSEVPQNLSASRPQDRQFILSSKKLLLSDSGFYLCAWSEPGISGANVLTFGAGSRLTVL.